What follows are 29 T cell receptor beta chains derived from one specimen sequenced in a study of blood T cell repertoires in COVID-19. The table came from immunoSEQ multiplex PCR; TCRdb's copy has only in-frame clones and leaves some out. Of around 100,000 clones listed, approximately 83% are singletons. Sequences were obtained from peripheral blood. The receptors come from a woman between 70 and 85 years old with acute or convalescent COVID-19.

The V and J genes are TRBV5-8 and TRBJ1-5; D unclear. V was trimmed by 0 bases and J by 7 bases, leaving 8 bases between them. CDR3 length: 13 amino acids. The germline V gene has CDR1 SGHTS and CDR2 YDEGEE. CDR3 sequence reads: CASSLGIQQPQHF. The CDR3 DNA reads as TGTGCCAGCAGCTTGGGAATCCAGCAGCCCCAGCATTTT.

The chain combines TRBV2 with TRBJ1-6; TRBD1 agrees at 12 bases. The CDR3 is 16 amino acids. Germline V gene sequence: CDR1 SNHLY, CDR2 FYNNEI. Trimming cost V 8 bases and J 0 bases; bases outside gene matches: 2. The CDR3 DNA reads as TGTGCCAGCGGGGGACAGGGGGCCTCCTATAATTCACCCCTCCACTTT. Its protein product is CASGGQGASYNSPLHF. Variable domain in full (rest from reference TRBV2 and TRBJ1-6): EPEVTQTPSHQVTQMGQEVILRCVPISNHLYFYWYRQILGQKVEFLVSFYNNEISEKSEIFDDQFSVERPDGSNFTLKIRSTKLEDSAMYFCASGGQGASYNSPLHFGNGTRLTVT.

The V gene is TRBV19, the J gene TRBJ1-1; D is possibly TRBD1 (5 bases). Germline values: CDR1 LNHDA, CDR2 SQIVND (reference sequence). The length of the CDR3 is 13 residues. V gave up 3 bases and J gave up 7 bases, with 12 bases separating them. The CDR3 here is CASSMGGLVEAFF. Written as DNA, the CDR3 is TGTGCCAGTAGTATGGGGGGACTTGTTGAAGCTTTCTTT.

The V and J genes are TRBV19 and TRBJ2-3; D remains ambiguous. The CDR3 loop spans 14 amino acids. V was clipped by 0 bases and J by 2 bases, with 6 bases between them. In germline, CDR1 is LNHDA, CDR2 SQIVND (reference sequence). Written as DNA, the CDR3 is TGTGCCAGTAGTATAGATCTTTACACAGATACGCAGTATTTT. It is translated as CASSIDLYTDTQYF.

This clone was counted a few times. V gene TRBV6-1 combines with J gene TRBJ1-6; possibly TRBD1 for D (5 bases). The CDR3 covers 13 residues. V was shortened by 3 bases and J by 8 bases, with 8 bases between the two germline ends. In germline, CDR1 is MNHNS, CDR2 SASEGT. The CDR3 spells CASSDREDSPLHF. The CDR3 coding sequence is TGTGCCAGCAGTGACAGGGAGGATTCACCCCTCCACTTT.

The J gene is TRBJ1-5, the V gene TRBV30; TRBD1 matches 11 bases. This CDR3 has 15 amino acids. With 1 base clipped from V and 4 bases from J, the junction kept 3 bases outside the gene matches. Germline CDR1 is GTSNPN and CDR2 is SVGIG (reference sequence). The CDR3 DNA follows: TGTGCCTGGAGTGAAGGGACAGGGGGGAATCAGCCCCAGCATTTT. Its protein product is CAWSEGTGGNQPQHF.

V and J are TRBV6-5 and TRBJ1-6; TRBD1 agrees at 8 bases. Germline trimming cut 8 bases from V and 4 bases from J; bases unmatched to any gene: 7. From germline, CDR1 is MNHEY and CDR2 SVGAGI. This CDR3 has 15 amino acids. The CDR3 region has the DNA TGTGCCAGCGGACCTCAGGGGGCTTATAATTCACCCCTCCACTTT. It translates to CASGPQGAYNSPLHF.

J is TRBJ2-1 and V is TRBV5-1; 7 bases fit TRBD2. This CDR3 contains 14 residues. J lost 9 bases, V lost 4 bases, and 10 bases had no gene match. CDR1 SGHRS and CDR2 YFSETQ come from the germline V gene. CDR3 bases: TGCGCCAGCAGCCACGGACTAGTAGGGATTGAGCAGTTCTTC. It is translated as CASSHGLVGIEQFF. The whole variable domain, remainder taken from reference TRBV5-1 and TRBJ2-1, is KAGVTQTPRYLIKTRGQQVTLSCSPISGHRSVSWYQQTPGQGLQFLFEYFSETQRNKGNFPGRFSGRQFSNSRSEMNVSTLELGDSALYLCASSHGLVGIEQFFGPGTRLTVL.

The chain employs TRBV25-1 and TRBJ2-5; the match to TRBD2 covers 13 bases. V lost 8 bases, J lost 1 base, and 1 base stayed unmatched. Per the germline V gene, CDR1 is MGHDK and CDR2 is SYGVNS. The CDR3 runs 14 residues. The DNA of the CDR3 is TGTGCCAGCGGACTAGCGGGAGTCCAAGAGACCCAGTACTTC. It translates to CASGLAGVQETQYF.

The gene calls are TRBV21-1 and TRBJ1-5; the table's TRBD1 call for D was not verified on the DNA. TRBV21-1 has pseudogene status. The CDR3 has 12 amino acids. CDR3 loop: CASSKECRAQHF. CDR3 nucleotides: TGTGCCAGCAGCAAAGAATGCAGGGCCCAGCATTTT.

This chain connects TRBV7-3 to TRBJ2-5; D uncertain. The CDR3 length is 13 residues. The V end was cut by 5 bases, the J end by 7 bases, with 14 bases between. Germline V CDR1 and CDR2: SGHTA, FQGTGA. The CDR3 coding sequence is TGTGCCAGCAGCCCCGACTCCCTCGGGACCCAGTACTTC. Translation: CASSPDSLGTQYF.

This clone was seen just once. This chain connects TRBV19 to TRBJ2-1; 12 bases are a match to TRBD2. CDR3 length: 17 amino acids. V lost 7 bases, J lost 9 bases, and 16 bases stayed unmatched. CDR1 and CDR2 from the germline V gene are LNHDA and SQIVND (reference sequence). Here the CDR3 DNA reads TGTGCCAGTAAGGTCAGGGGGGCTAGCGGGAGGGCCAGTGAGCAGTTCTTC. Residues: CASKVRGASGRASEQFF.

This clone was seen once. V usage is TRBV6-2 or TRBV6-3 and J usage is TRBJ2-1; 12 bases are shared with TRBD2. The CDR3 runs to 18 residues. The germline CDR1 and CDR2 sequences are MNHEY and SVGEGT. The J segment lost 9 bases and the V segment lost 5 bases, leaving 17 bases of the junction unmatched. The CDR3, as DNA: TGTGCCAGCAGTCTCGGAGACCATCGACTAGCGGGAGTTGGTGAGCAGTTCTTC. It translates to CASSLGDHRLAGVGEQFF.

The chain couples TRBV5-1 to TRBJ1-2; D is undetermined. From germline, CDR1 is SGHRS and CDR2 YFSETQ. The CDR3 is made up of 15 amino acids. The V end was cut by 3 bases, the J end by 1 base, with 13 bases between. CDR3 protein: CASSSTTEFNYGYTF. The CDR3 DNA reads TGCGCCAGCAGCTCGACAACCGAGTTTAACTATGGCTACACCTTC.

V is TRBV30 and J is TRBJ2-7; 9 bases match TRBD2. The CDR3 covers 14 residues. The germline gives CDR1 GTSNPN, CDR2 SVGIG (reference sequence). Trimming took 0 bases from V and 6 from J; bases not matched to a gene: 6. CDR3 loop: CAWSVLAGEGEQYF. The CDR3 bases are TGTGCCTGGAGTGTTTTAGCGGGAGAGGGCGAGCAGTACTTC. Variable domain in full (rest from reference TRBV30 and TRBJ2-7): SQTIHQWPATLVQPVGSPLSLECTVEGTSNPNLYWYRQAAGRGLQLLFYSVGIGQISSEVPQNLSASRPQDRQFILSSKKLLLSDSGFYLCAWSVLAGEGEQYFGPGTRLTVT.

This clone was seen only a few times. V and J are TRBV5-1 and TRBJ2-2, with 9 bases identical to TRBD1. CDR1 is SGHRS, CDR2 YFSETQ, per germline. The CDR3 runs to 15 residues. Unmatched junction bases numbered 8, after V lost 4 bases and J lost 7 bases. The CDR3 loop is CASSPGTGRIGELFF. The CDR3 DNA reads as TGCGCCAGCAGCCCAGGGACAGGGAGGATCGGGGAGCTGTTTTTT.

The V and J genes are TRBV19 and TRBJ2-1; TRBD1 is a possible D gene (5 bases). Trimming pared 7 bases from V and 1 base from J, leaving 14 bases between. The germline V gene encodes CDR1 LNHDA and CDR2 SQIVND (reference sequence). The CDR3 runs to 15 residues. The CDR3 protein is CASTSRSGSYNEQFF. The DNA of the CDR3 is TGTGCCAGTACAAGTAGGTCAGGGTCCTACAATGAGCAGTTCTTC.

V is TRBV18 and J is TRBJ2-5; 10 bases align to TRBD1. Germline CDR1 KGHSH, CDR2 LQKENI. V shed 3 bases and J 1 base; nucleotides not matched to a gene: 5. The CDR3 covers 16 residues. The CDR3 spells CASSPIGTGAQETQYF. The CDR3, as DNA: TGTGCCAGCTCACCGATCGGGACAGGGGCCCAAGAGACCCAGTACTTC.

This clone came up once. CDR3 amino acids: CASSYRDRGHEQYF. In nucleotides, the CDR3 is TGTGCCAGCAGCTACCGGGACAGGGGCCACGAGCAGTACTTC. The gene calls are TRBV5-5 and TRBJ2-7; TRBD1 aligns across 10 bases. Trimming cost V 3 bases and J 5 bases; bases outside gene matches: 5. The CDR3 sequence is 14 residues long. Per the germline V gene, CDR1 is SGHKS and CDR2 is YYEKEE (reference sequence).

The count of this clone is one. DNA of the CDR3: TGCGCCAGCAGTCAGCGGGAGGTCCCAGATACGCAGTATTTT. Its protein is CASSQREVPDTQYF. J is TRBJ2-3 and V is TRBV5-1; 9 bases are a match to TRBD2. The germline V gene encodes CDR1 SGHRS and CDR2 YFSETQ. CDR3 length equals 14 residues. Unmatched junction bases numbered 5, after V lost 5 bases and J lost 4 bases. The full variable domain, its missing parts supplied by reference TRBV5-1 and TRBJ2-3, is KAGVTQTPRYLIKTRGQQVTLSCSPISGHRSVSWYQQTPGQGLQFLFEYFSETQRNKGNFPGRFSGRQFSNSRSEMNVSTLELGDSALYLCASSQREVPDTQYFGPGTRLTVL.

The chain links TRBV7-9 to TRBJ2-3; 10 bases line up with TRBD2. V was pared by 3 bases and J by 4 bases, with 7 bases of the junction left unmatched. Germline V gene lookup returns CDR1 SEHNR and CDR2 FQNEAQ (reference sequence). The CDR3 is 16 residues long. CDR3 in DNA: TGTGCCAGCAGCTTCGAACTAGCGGGAATCGCAGATACGCAGTATTTT. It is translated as CASSFELAGIADTQYF.

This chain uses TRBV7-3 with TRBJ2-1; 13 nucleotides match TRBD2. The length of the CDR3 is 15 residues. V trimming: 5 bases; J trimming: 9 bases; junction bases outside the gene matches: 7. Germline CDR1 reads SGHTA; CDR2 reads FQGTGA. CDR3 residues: CASSLGLAGVSEQFF. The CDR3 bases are TGTGCCAGCAGCCTTGGACTAGCGGGAGTGAGTGAGCAGTTCTTC.

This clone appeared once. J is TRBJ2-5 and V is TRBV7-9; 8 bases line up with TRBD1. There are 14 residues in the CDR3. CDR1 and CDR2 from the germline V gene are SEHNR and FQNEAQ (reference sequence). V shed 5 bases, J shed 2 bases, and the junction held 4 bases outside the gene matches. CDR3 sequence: CASSLDRVQETQYF. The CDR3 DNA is TGTGCCAGCAGCCTGGACAGGGTACAAGAGACCCAGTACTTC.

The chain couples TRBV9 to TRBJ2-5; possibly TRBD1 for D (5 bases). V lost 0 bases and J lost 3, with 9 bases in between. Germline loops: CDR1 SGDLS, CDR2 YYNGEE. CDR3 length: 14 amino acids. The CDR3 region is CASSVGGYEETQYF. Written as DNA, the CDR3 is TGTGCCAGCAGCGTAGGGGGCTACGAAGAGACCCAGTACTTC.

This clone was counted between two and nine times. The DNA for the CDR3 is TGTGCCAGTAGTGCCTCAGGGGATAGAAACACCATATATTTT. This encodes CASSASGDRNTIYF. This chain joins TRBV19 and TRBJ1-3; tentative D call: TRBD1 (6 bases). There are 14 residues in the CDR3. Between the trimmed V and J ends, which lost 5 bases and 5 bases, there was a span of 13 bases. Germline V gene lookup returns CDR1 LNHDA and CDR2 SQIVND (reference sequence).

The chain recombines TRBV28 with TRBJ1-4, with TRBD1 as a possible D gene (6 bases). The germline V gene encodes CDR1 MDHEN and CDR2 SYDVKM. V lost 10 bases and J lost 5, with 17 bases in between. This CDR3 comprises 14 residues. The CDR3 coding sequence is TGTGCCATCAATCACAGGGATCAAAATGAAAAACTGTTTTTT. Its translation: CAINHRDQNEKLFF.

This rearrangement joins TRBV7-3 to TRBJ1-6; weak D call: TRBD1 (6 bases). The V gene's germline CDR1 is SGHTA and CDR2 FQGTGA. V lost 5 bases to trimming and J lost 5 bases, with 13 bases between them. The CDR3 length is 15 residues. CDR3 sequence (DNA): TGTGCCAGCAGCGCCCAGGGGATGGATAATTCACCCCTCCACTTT. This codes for CASSAQGMDNSPLHF.

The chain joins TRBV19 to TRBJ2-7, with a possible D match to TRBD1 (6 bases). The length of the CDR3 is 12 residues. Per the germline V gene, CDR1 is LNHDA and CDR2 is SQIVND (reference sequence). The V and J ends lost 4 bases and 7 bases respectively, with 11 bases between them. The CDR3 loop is CASSTGVGEQYF. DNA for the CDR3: TGTGCCAGTAGTACAGGGGTGGGGGAGCAGTACTTC.

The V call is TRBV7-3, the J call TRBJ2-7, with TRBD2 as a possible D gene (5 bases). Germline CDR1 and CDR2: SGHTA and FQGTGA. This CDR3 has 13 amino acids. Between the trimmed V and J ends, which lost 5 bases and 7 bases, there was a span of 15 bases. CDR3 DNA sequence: TGTGCCAGCAGCGGCGGGCCTTTGGGGGAGCAGTACTTC. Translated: CASSGGPLGEQYF.